A single sample is the source of the 5 T cell receptor beta chains below, sequenced in a study of PD-L1 blockade in urothelial cancer. Repertoires were generated with immunoSEQ multiplex PCR, while TCRdb's copy carries only in-frame clones and drops some. The data show about 71,000 clones, 85% to 90% seen once. The sequences come from PBMCs, collected around atezolizumab (anti-PD-L1) treatment. These receptor sequences come from a man in his sixties with urothelial cancer.

The chain has TRBV5-1 and TRBJ2-2; D call uncertain. The CDR3 totals 14 residues. CDR1 and CDR2 (germline): SGHRS, YFSETQ. Trimming removed 1 base from V and 3 bases from J, with 7 bases in between. Here the CDR3 DNA reads TGCGCCAGCAGCTTGTTACGGGACACCGGGGAGCTGTTTTTT. Translation: CASSLLRDTGELFF. Looking up the rest from reference TRBV5-1 and TRBJ2-2 gives the full variable domain: KAGVTQTPRYLIKTRGQQVTLSCSPISGHRSVSWYQQTPGQGLQFLFEYFSETQRNKGNFPGRFSGRQFSNSRSEMNVSTLELGDSALYLCASSLLRDTGELFFGEGSRLTVL.

This clone came up a few times. The V gene is TRBV15, the J gene TRBJ2-7, with TRBD2 as a possible D gene (5 bases). The V gene lost 1 base and the J gene lost 5 bases, with 18 bases spanning the gap. Germline CDR1 and CDR2: LNHNV and YYDKDF (reference sequence). The CDR3 is 16 residues long. CDR3 loop: CATSRGGSGGAHEQYF. For the CDR3, the DNA is TGTGCCACCAGCAGAGGGGGATCCGGAGGCGCCCACGAGCAGTACTTC.

The chain carries TRBV29-1 and TRBJ2-1; TRBD2 is a possible D gene (6 bases). Germline V gene data show CDR1 as SQVTM and CDR2 as ANQGSEA. The V and J ends lost 7 bases and 7 bases respectively, with 11 bases between them. The length of the CDR3 is 11 residues. This CDR3 reads CSGMRGNEQFF. The CDR3 coding sequence is TGCAGCGGGATGCGGGGAAATGAGCAGTTCTTC.

The V call is TRBV5-6, the J call TRBJ2-1, with TRBD2 identical over 11 bases. This CDR3 contains 19 residues. Germline trimming cut 4 bases from V and 5 bases from J; bases unmatched to any gene: 17. Germline values: CDR1 SGHDT, CDR2 YYEEEE. The chain's CDR3 is CASSPFGSGGAMADNEQFF. CDR3 sequence (DNA): TGTGCCAGCAGCCCGTTCGGTAGCGGGGGGGCAATGGCGGACAATGAGCAGTTCTTC.

The chain carries TRBV28 and TRBJ2-7; TRBD2 agrees at 13 bases. V lost 6 bases to trimming and J lost 7 bases; unmatched junction nucleotides: 9. CDR1 is MDHEN and CDR2 is SYDVKM in the germline V gene. The CDR3 has 15 residues. CDR3 in amino acids: CASSETSGRSYEQYF. DNA for the CDR3: TGTGCCAGCAGCGAGACTAGCGGGAGGTCGTATGAGCAGTACTTC.